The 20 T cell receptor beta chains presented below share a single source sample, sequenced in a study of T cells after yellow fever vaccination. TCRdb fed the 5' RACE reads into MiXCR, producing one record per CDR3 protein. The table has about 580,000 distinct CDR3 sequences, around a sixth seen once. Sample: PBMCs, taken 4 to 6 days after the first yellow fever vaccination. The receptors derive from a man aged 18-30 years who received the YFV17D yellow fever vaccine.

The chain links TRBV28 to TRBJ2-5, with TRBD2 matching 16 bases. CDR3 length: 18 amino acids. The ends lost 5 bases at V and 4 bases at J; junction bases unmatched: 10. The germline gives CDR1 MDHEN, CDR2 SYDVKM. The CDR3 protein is CASSTYPGTSGGGETQYF. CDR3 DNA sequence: TGTGCCAGCAGTACATACCCCGGGACTAGCGGGGGGGGAGAGACCCAGTACTTC. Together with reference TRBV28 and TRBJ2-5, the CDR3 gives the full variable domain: DVKVTQSSRYLVKRTGEKVFLECVQDMDHENMFWYRQDPGLGLRLIYFSYDVKMKEKGDIPEGYSVSREKKERFSLILESASTNQTSMYLCASSTYPGTSGGGETQYFGPGTRLLVL.

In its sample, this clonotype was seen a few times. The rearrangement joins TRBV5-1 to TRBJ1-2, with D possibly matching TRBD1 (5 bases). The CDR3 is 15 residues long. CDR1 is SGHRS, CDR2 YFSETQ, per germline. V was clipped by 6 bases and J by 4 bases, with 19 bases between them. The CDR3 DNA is TGCGCCAGCACCCCCGGACACATCTACGCCTATGGCTACACCTTC. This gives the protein CASTPGHIYAYGYTF.

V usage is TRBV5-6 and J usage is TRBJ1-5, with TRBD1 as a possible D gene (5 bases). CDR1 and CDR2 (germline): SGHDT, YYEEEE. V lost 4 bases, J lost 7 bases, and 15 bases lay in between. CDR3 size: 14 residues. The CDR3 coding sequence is TGTGCCAGCAGCACGGGGCGGGGTTACCAGCCCCAGCATTTT. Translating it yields CASSTGRGYQPQHF. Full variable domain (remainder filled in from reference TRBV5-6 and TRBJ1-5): DAGVTQSPTHLIKTRGQQVTLRCSPKSGHDTVSWYQQALGQGPQFIFQYYEEEERQRGNFPDRFSGHQFPNYSSELNVNALLLGDSALYLCASSTGRGYQPQHFGDGTRLSIL.

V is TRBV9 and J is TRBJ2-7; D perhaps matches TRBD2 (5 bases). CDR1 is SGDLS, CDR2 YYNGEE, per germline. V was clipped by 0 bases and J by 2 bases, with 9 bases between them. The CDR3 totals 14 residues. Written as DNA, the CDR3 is TGTGCCAGCAGCGTAGGGGCCGGGACCTACGAGCAGTACTTC. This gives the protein CASSVGAGTYEQYF.

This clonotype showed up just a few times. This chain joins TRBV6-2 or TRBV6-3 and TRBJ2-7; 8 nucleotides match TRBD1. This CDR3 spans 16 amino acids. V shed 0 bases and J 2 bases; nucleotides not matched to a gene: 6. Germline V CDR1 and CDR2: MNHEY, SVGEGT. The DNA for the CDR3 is TGTGCCAGCAGTTACTCGAGACAGGGGACGACCTACGAGCAGTACGTC. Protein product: CASSYSRQGTTYEQYV.

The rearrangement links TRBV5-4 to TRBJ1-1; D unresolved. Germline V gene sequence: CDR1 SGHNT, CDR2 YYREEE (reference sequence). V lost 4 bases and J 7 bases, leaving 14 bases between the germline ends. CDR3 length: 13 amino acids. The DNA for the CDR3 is TGTGCCAGCAGCGGATCTTTATACCTTGAAGCTTTCTTT. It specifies CASSGSLYLEAFF.

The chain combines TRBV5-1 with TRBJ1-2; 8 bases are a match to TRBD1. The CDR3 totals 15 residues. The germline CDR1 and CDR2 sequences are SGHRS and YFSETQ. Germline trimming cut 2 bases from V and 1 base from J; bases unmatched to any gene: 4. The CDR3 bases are TGCGCCAGCAGCTTACTGACAGGGGATAACTATGGCTACACCTTC. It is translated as CASSLLTGDNYGYTF. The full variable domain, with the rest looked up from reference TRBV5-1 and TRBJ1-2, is KAGVTQTPRYLIKTRGQQVTLSCSPISGHRSVSWYQQTPGQGLQFLFEYFSETQRNKGNFPGRFSGRQFSNSRSEMNVSTLELGDSALYLCASSLLTGDNYGYTFGSGTRLTVV.

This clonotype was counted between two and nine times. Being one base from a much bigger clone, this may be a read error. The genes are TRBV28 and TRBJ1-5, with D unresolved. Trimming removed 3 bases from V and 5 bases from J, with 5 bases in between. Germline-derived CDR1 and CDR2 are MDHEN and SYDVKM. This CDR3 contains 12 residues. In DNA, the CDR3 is TGTGCCAGCAGTTTGGTGCATCAGCCCCAGCATTTT. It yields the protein CASSLVHQPQHF.

DNA of the CDR3: TGTGCCAGCAGTTACGACGGGGTCGGCACTGAAGCTTTCTTT. This sequence encodes CASSYDGVGTEAFF. This rearrangement joins TRBV6-5 to TRBJ1-1; no definite D call. V gave up 2 bases and J gave up 4 bases, with 11 bases separating them. The CDR3 loop spans 14 amino acids. Looked up from germline, CDR1 is MNHEY and CDR2 is SVGAGI.

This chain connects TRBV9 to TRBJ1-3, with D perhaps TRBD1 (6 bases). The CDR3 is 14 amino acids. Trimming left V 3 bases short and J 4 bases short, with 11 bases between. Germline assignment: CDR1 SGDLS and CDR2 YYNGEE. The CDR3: CASSAQGPGNTIYF. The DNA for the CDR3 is TGTGCCAGCAGCGCCCAGGGGCCCGGAAACACCATATATTTT.

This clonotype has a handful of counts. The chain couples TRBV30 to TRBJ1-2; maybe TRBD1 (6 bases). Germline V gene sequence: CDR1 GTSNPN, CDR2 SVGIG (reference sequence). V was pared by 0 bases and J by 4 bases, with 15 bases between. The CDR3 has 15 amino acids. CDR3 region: CAWSVPGGQTYGYTF. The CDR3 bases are TGTGCCTGGAGTGTTCCCGGCGGACAGACCTATGGCTACACCTTC.

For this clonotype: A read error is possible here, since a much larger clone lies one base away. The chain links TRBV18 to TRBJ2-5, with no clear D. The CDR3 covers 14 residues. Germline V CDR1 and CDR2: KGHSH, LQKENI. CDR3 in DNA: TGTCCCAGCTCACCATCTTATCTAGAAGAGACCCAGTACTTC. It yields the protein CPSSPSYLEETQYF.

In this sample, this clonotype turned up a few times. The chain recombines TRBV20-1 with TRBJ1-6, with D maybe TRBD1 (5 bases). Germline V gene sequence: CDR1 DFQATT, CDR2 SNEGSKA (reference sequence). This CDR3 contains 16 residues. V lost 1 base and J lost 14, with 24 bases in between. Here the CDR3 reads CSARGGAGHFTGALHF. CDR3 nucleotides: TGCAGTGCTAGAGGAGGTGCTGGACATTTCACTGGGGCCCTCCACTTT.

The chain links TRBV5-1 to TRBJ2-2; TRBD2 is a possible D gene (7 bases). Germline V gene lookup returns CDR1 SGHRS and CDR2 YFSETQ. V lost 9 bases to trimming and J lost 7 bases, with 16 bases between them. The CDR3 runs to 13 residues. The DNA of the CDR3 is TGCGCCAACAGGGAGGGCCGGGACGGGGAGCTGTTTTTT. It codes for CANREGRDGELFF.

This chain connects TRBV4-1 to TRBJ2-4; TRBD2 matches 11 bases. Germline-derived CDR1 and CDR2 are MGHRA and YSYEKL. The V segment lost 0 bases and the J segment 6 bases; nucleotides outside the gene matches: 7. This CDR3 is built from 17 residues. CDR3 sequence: CASSQESPLAGGNIQYF. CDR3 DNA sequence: TGCGCCAGCAGCCAAGAGTCCCCCCTAGCGGGGGGAAACATTCAGTACTTC.

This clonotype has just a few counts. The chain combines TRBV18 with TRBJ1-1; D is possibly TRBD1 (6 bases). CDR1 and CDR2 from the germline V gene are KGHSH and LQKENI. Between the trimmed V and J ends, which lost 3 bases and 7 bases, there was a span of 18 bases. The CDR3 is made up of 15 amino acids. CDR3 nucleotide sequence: TGTGCCAGCTCACCCCCCTGGGGGGGCTCGGGTGAAGCTTTCTTT. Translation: CASSPPWGGSGEAFF.

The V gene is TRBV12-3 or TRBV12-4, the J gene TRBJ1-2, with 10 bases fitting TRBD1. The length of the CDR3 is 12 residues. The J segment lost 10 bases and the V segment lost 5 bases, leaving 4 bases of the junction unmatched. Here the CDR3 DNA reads TGTGCCAGCAGTGAAGACAGGGGGCCCTACACCTTC. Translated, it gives CASSEDRGPYTF.

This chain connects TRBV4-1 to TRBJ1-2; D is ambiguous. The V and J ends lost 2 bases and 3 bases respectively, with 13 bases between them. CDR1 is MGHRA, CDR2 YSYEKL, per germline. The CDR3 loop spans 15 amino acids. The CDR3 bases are TGCGCCAGCAGCCAATATCATGGCGGGTACTATGGCTACACCTTC. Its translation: CASSQYHGGYYGYTF.

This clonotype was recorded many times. The CDR3 DNA follows: TGTGCCAGCAGCTTCAACGGGGGACCCTACGAGCAGTACTTC. Translation gives CASSFNGGPYEQYF. V gene TRBV7-2 combines with J gene TRBJ2-7; tentatively, D is TRBD2 (6 bases). Trimming removed 3 bases at V and 2 bases at J, with 11 bases between. This CDR3 is 14 amino acids long. Germline V gene data show CDR1 as SGHTA and CDR2 as FQGNSA.

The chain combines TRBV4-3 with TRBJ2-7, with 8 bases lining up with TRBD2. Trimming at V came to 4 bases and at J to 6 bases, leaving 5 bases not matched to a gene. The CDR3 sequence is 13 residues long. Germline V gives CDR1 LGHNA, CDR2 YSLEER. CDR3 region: CASSPQAGAEQYV. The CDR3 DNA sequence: TGCGCCAGCAGCCCCCAAGCGGGGGCCGAGCAGTACGTC.